What follows is one T cell receptor (beta chain) and its context. V gave up 4 bases and J gave up 15 bases, with 20 bases separating them. Germline V CDR1 and CDR2: SGHKS, YYEKEE (reference sequence). The CDR3 has 13 residues. TCRdb keeps only in-frame clones here, not all; method: immunoSEQ multiplex PCR. The sample includes under 250,000 clones, 80% to 90% seen only once; the top ten take 2% to 2.5%. This record comes from a study of cytomegalovirus exposure and HLA in healthy donors. The TCR sequence derives from a woman aged 18-29 years in good health and CMV-seropositive. The V and J genes are TRBV5-5 and TRBJ2-1; a possible D gene is TRBD1 (6 bases). The sequenced sample consisted of PBMCs. CDR3 amino acids: CASSGWDKGYLFF. The CDR3 DNA follows: TGTGCCAGCAGCGGGTGGGACAAGGGGTACCTGTTCTTC. Full variable domain (remainder filled in from reference TRBV5-5 and TRBJ2-1): DAGVTQSPTHLIKTRGQQVTLRCSPISGHKSVSWYQQVLGQGPQFIFQYYEKEERGRGNFPDRFSARQFPNYSSELNVNALLLGDSALYLCASSGWDKGYLFFGPGTRLTVL.